The clone carrying this T cell receptor (beta chain) occurred a few times. The CDR3 covers 14 residues. Germline values: CDR1 SGHVS, CDR2 FQNEAQ. V was trimmed by 1 base and J by 2 bases, leaving 6 bases between them. The data stem from a study of beta chain features in type 1 diabetes. What was sequenced were expressed TCRB transcripts, since all of the isolated RNA had been reverse transcribed. Reads from naive, central memory and regulatory T cell samples averaged around 3.7 million. Sequencing was performed with immunoSEQ multiplex PCR; in TCRdb, only in-frame clones are kept and a portion is missing. This sample has hundreds of thousands of clones; about 14% occur once, and the top ten carry about 0.097%.

This sequence joins TRBV7-8 and TRBJ1-5; weak D call: TRBD1 (6 bases). Input material: naive CD4+ T cells from blood. The sequence derives from a man between 18 and 29 years old in good health. The CDR3 here is CASSLGQGNQPQHF. The CDR3, as DNA: TGTGCCAGCAGCTTAGGACAGGGCAATCAGCCCCAGCATTTT.